The sequence of this T cell receptor beta chain was determined in a study of blood T cell repertoires in COVID-19. Authors' methods: Cell counts per sample came from amplifying reference gene primers. Libraries were prepared by immunoSEQ multiplex PCR; TCRdb keeps only in-frame clonotypes and omits some of them. V, J and clone size are those of that table, while D and trimming were read from the DNA. Of roughly 330,000 clones listed, about 90% were seen once; the top ten hold approximately 5.3%. From germline, CDR1 is LNHDA and CDR2 SQIVND (reference sequence). CDR3 length: 15 residues. V lost 1 base to trimming and J lost 6 bases; unmatched junction nucleotides: 6. All enrollees were about 18 to 95 years old and from about two dozen US areas. Researchers sorted participants into cohorts using their self-reported clinical history.

The source of this sequence is a woman aged 25 to 39 who had recovered from COVID-19. The chain has TRBV19 and TRBJ1-5; 7 bases align to TRBD1. The sample taken for sequencing was PBMCs or T cells enriched from blood (not recorded which). The CDR3: CASSIVRGGSQPQHF. The CDR3 DNA reads TGTGCCAGTAGTATAGTTCGAGGGGGCAGTCAGCCCCAGCATTTT.